The clone carrying this TCR beta chain was observed a few times. Its matching antigen is unknown. This entry belongs to a study of T-cell reconstitution after alpha-beta-depleted transplantation in children. Study-wide points: T-cell counts and diversity at one year following transplant were attributed mainly to newly produced T cells. Some patients' high day-60 TCRbeta diversity was traced to surviving recipient T cells and thymic progenitors. Several hundred graft clones that had expanded were reportedly the source of alpha-beta T cells about two months after transplant.

The V gene lost 4 bases and the J gene lost 4 bases, with 9 bases spanning the gap. From germline, CDR1 is KGHDR and CDR2 SFDVKD. The CDR3 runs to 13 residues. Unique molecular identifiers tagged the TCRbeta library. TCRdb redid the calling of the PCR reads with MiXCR, one entry per CDR3 protein. The repertoire consists of fewer than 700,000 distinct CDR3 sequences, with approximately 12% occurring once and the leading ten covering 2.2%. The receptor was isolated from a male patient aged 5 to 17 who had a stem cell transplant for acute myeloid leukemia, so the T cells may come from the graft donor. Sample: PBMCs, mostly from graft donor cells, taken 360 days after TCRalphabeta/CD19-depleted stem cell transplant. The chain uses TRBV24-1 and TRBJ1-1, with D possibly being TRBD1 (5 bases). As DNA, the CDR3 is TGTGCCACCAGTGAATGGGGGAGCACTGAAGCTTTCTTT. Protein sequence: CATSEWGSTEAFF.